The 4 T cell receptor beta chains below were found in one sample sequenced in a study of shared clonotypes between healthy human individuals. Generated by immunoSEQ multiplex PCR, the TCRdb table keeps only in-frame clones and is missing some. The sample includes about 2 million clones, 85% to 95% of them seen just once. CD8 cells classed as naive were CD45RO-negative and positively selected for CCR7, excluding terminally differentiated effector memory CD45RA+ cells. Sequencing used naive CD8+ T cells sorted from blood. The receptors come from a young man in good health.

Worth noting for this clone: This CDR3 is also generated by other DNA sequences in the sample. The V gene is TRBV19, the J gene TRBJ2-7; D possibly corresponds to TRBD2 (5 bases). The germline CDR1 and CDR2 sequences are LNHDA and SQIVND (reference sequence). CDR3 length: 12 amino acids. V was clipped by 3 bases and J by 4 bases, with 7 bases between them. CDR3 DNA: TGTGCCAGTAGTATTGGAGGATACGAGCAGTACTTC. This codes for CASSIGGYEQYF. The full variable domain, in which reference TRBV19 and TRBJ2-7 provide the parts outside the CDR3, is DGGITQSPKYLFRKEGQNVTLSCEQNLNHDAMYWYRQDPGQGLRLIYYSQIVNDFQKGDIAEGYSVSREKKESFPLTVTSAQKNPTAFYLCASSIGGYEQYFGPGTRLTVT.

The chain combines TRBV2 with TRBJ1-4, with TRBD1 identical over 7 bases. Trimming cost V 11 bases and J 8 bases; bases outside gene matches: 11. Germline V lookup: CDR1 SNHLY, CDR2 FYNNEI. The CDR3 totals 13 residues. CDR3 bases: TGTGCCGGGACAGTGGGGGGTCTGGAAAAACTGTTTTTT. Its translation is CAGTVGGLEKLFF.

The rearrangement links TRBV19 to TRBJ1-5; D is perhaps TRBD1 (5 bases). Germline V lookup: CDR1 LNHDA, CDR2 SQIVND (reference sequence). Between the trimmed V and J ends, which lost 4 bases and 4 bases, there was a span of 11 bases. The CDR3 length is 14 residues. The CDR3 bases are TGTGCCAGTAGTAGGAGTTCAGGGAATCAGCCCCAGCATTTT. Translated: CASSRSSGNQPQHF.

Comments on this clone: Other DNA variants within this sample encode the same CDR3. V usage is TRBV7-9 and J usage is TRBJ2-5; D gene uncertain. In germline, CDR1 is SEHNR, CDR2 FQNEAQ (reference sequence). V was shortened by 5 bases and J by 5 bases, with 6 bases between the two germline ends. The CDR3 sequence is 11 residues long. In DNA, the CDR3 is TGTGCCAGCAGCCCTCTTGAGACCCAGTACTTC. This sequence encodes CASSPLETQYF.